A selection of T cell receptor beta chains follows, all from one sample in a study of blood T cell repertoires in COVID-19. Assay used: immunoSEQ multiplex PCR; TCRdb lists only in-frame clones, some missing. The sample gives 150,000 or so clones, under 85% of which show up once; 1.6% is in the top ten. Material: peripheral blood. The receptors were gathered from a human donor in a cohort sampled during active COVID-19. Both conserved end residues are trimmed from each CDR3. A D gene is named only where the DNA matches it firmly.

D	J	V	CDR3
-	TRBJ1-2	TRBV7-2	ASTQTGANYGYT
-	TRBJ2-2	TRBV6-6	ASSWGEGANTGELF
-	TRBJ2-2	TRBV28	ASSPPRTSTGELF
-	TRBJ2-1	TRBV28	ASSPPGRAGHNEQF
-	TRBJ1-1	TRBV5-6	ASSRMGLQNTEAF
-	TRBJ1-2	TRBV3-1/TRBV3-2	ASSQEARGSGYT
TRBD2	TRBJ2-3	TRBV28	ASSPMREAGVGTDTQY
-	TRBJ1-2	TRBV5-4	ASSLVGAGLNYGYT
TRBD1	TRBJ1-2	TRBV3-1/TRBV3-2	ASSHRDRQGVGYT
-	TRBJ2-3	TRBV18	ASSDRGTDTQY
-	TRBJ1-5	TRBV3-1/TRBV3-2	ASSQDSGNQPQH
TRBD1	TRBJ2-7	TRBV4-1	ASSLGQGRFYEQY
TRBD2	TRBJ2-5	TRBV9	ASSDTSGKETQY
-	TRBJ2-1	TRBV5-1	ASSLDFTEQF
TRBD2	TRBJ2-7	TRBV19	ASSMTSGSYEQY
-	TRBJ1-4	TRBV18	ASSPRAPTVNEKLF
-	TRBJ1-1	TRBV4-3	ASSQDQVTRNTEAF
-	TRBJ1-2	TRBV7-9	ASSSRQTNYGYT
-	TRBJ1-4	TRBV12-5	ASGQGDATNEKLF
TRBD1	TRBJ1-1	TRBV19	ASRPRTGPNTEAF
-	TRBJ1-2	TRBV29-1	SVVGQTNYGGYT
TRBD1	TRBJ2-4	TRBV28	ASSPAPTGTGANIQY
TRBD1	TRBJ2-7	TRBV10-3	AISSAPPGQGYEQY
TRBD2	TRBJ2-5	TRBV5-1	ASSSQPGLQETQY
TRBD2	TRBJ2-3	TRBV5-6	ASSLSLAGTDTQY
-	TRBJ1-1	TRBV10-3	AISGSGLSTEAF
-	TRBJ1-3	TRBV28	ASRLGQLGNTIY
TRBD1	TRBJ1-5	TRBV7-8	ASSSGQTYQPQH
TRBD1	TRBJ1-1	TRBV25-1	ASSDPGQLSEAF
TRBD1	TRBJ1-5	TRBV9	ASSVGQGTYQPQH
TRBD1	TRBJ2-7	TRBV9	ASSPGTENFYEQY
TRBD1	TRBJ1-1	TRBV5-1	ASSPLDRGRNTEAF
TRBD1	TRBJ2-5	TRBV28	ASSSPGGWETQY
TRBD2	TRBJ2-3	TRBV6-2/TRBV6-3	ASSYDSGRTSGSRGTDTQY
TRBD1	TRBJ2-7	TRBV29-1	SAGTGDYEQY
TRBD2	TRBJ2-3	TRBV19	ASSIDRGLAGVPTQY
-	TRBJ1-2	TRBV28	ASSSGQPRYGYT
-	TRBJ2-2	TRBV13	ASSLAGAVTGELF
TRBD2	TRBJ2-2	TRBV7-9	ASSLLAGAGELF
-	TRBJ1-3	TRBV11-2	ASRGPGNTIY
-	TRBJ1-5	TRBV4-1	ASSLGLGEAQPQH
-	TRBJ2-3	TRBV7-9	ASSLMLGHVLDTQY
-	TRBJ2-1	TRBV21-1	ASSNGQEQF
-	TRBJ1-1	TRBV19	ASSRWSTEAF
TRBD2	TRBJ2-3	TRBV5-1	ASSLATSGNTDTQY
TRBD2	TRBJ2-3	TRBV9	ASSVVGTSVDTQY
TRBD1	TRBJ1-1	TRBV25-1	ASSRPGGNTEAF
TRBD2	TRBJ2-1	TRBV3-1/TRBV3-2	AAGTSGYNEQF
-	TRBJ2-7	TRBV21-1	ATKTGTFYEQY
TRBD2	TRBJ2-7	TRBV9	ASSEGLADAYEQY
-	TRBJ1-4	TRBV9	ASSEDPGTTNEKLF
-	TRBJ1-2	TRBV3-1/TRBV3-2	ASSQGPVGDGYT
-	TRBJ1-2	TRBV19	ASSISPGLGDGYT